This entry lists 9 T cell receptor beta chains sequenced from one sample in a study of T cells in Graves' hyperthyroidism and ophthalmopathy. Using RNA transcripts as the source, TCR beta CDR3 regions were amplified. The HTBI set primed first-round TCR CDR3 RT-PCR. One entry per CDR3 protein results from TCRdb running MiXCR on the multiplex PCR reads. The sample consists of more than 300,000 distinct CDR3 sequences, about 18% of them appearing once. Source material: blood. The receptors were sampled from a young woman with Graves' hyperthyroidism that later progressed to Graves' ophthalmopathy.

This clonotype has more than one count but fewer than ten. This chain joins TRBV7-9 and TRBJ2-1; 12 bases map to TRBD2. This CDR3 contains 16 residues. CDR1 is SEHNR, CDR2 FQNEAQ, per germline (reference sequence). V lost 1 base and J lost 8; bases outside the gene matches: 6. The CDR3 loop is CASSLESTSGSDEQFF. Here the CDR3 DNA reads TGTGCCAGCAGCTTAGAGTCGACTAGCGGGAGCGATGAGCAGTTCTTC.

This clonotype came up many times. This sequence joins TRBV12-3 or TRBV12-4 and TRBJ1-1; 10 nucleotides match TRBD1. CDR3 size: 15 residues. Trimming at V came to 4 bases and at J to 5 bases, leaving 7 bases not matched to a gene. CDR3 region: CASSSPDRGLTEAFF. In DNA form, the CDR3 reads TGTGCCAGCAGTTCCCCAGACAGGGGGCTGACTGAAGCTTTCTTT.

This clonotype was counted at least ten times. The V gene is TRBV28, the J gene TRBJ1-5; TRBD1 matches 9 bases. The CDR3 loop spans 15 amino acids. Trimming removed 7 bases from V and 6 bases from J; junction bases left unmatched: 10. Looked up from germline, CDR1 is MDHEN and CDR2 is SYDVKM. The CDR3 here is CASTQGDREFQPQHF. The CDR3 DNA follows: TGTGCCAGCACCCAAGGGGACAGGGAATTTCAGCCCCAGCATTTT.

The table lists this clonotype with a few counts. V is TRBV20-1 and J is TRBJ2-2, with D perhaps TRBD2 (6 bases). The CDR3 runs to 19 residues. V lost 2 bases, J lost 4 bases, and 26 bases lay in between. CDR1 and CDR2 (germline): DFQATT, SNEGSKA (reference sequence). The CDR3 DNA is TGCAGTGCTAGACATCCTGGGGGGACTCCCAATCACCTCACCGGGGAGCTGTTTTTT. It specifies CSARHPGGTPNHLTGELFF.

This clonotype was counted many times. The chain joins TRBV12-3 or TRBV12-4 to TRBJ2-7, with D possibly TRBD1 on 5 matching bases. V lost 6 bases and J lost 9, with 18 bases in between. CDR3 length: 13 amino acids. Here the CDR3 reads CASSLDTPLGQYF. CDR3 nucleotides: TGTGCCAGCAGCCTGGACACTCCCTTAGGGCAGTACTTC.

With regard to this clonotype: A read error may be the cause here, since a much bigger clone is one base away. The chain employs TRBV28 and TRBJ2-2, with TRBD2 as a possible D gene (6 bases). Germline loops: CDR1 MDHEN, CDR2 SYDVKM. V lost 7 bases to trimming and J lost 4 bases, with 19 bases between them. The CDR3 spans 16 residues. The CDR3 region is CASTSGGETSTGELFF. The CDR3 DNA is TGTGCCAGCACCTCAGGAGGGGAAACGAGCACCGGGGAGCTGTTTTTT.

This clonotype was counted at least ten times. This sequence joins TRBV5-1 and TRBJ2-7; D may match TRBD1 or TRBD2 (5 bases each). The CDR3 is 14 amino acids. V was clipped by 2 bases and J by 7 bases, with 16 bases between them. Germline V gives CDR1 SGHRS, CDR2 YFSETQ. CDR3 in amino acids: CASSFMSSGTEQYF. As DNA, the CDR3 is TGCGCCAGCAGCTTTATGAGTTCGGGGACGGAGCAGTACTTC.

This clonotype was seen repeatedly, ten times or more. The J gene is TRBJ2-7, the V gene TRBV20-1; D not resolved. The V end was cut by 7 bases, the J end by 0 bases, with 4 bases between. CDR3 length equals 10 residues. Germline CDR1 reads DFQATT; CDR2 reads SNEGSKA (reference sequence). The CDR3 DNA reads as TGCAGTGTAGGCTCCTACGAGCAGTACTTC. Its protein product is CSVGSYEQYF.

This clonotype was found many times. The CDR3 protein is CASSLSWDYGYTF. CDR3 nucleotides: TGTGCCAGCAGTTTGTCCTGGGACTATGGCTACACCTTC. V is TRBV12-3 or TRBV12-4 and J is TRBJ1-2, with D unresolved. Trimming pared 3 bases from V and 3 bases from J, leaving 8 bases between. The length of the CDR3 is 13 residues.